The 28 T cell receptor beta chains below were found in one sample sequenced in a study of cytomegalovirus exposure and HLA in healthy donors. PCR involved 60 Vbeta and 13 Jbeta primers. Only in-frame clones appear in the TCRdb table, and some are missing; sequencing was by immunoSEQ multiplex PCR. The sample lists 130,000 to 150,000 clones, roughly four fifths occurring once. Sequencing was carried out using PBMCs. The receptors derive from a middle-aged woman in good health and CMV-seronegative.

The chain carries TRBV7-9 and TRBJ2-3, with TRBD2 identical over 14 bases. The CDR3 totals 18 residues. Germline V gene lookup returns CDR1 SEHNR and CDR2 FQNEAQ (reference sequence). The trim removed 6 bases at V and 0 bases at J, leaving 8 bases unmatched. CDR3 bases: TGTGCCAGCAGACCTGGGACTAGCGGGGGAGCTAGCACAGATACGCAGTATTTT. Translating it yields CASRPGTSGGASTDTQYF.

This chain uses TRBV4-3 with TRBJ2-5; D is perhaps TRBD1 (5 bases). Germline V gives CDR1 LGHNA, CDR2 YSLEER. CDR3 length: 17 residues. The V gene lost 4 bases and the J gene lost 3 bases, with 21 bases spanning the gap. For the CDR3, the DNA is TGCGCCAGCAGCCCAGGGTGGCAGGGCCATGAAAAAGAGACCCAGTACTTC. It translates to CASSPGWQGHEKETQYF.

V is TRBV4-2 and J is TRBJ1-1, with no clear D. In germline, CDR1 is LGHNA, CDR2 YNFKEQ. The CDR3 is 18 residues long. Deletions cut 0 bases from V and 4 bases from J, with 21 bases between. CDR3 residues: CASSQDLGEVKEGTEAFF. The CDR3 DNA follows: TGTGCCAGCAGCCAAGATTTGGGCGAGGTGAAAGAGGGCACTGAAGCTTTCTTT.

V is TRBV9 and J is TRBJ2-2; D unclear. V lost 3 bases to trimming and J lost 4 bases, with 7 bases between them. CDR3 length: 13 amino acids. The germline V gene encodes CDR1 SGDLS and CDR2 YYNGEE. CDR3 DNA: TGTGCCAGCAGCGAGCCAATCACCGGGGAGCTGTTTTTT. It translates to CASSEPITGELFF.

Only a few counts were recorded for this clone. The CDR3 region is CATRQGVSYEQYF. The CDR3 DNA reads TGTGCCACCAGACAGGGAGTATCCTACGAGCAGTACTTC. This chain joins TRBV10-3 and TRBJ2-7; 7 bases map to TRBD1. The CDR3 is made up of 13 amino acids. In germline, CDR1 is ENHRY, CDR2 SYGVKD. V dropped 10 bases and J dropped 1; count of bases not matched to a gene: 7.

The DNA for the CDR3 is TGTGCCAGCTGGGCGGACTTGGGTGGTTATGGCTACACCTTC. It yields the protein CASWADLGGYGYTF. The genes are TRBV6-1 and TRBJ1-2; D call uncertain. The CDR3 contains 14 residues. Germline CDR1 reads MNHNS; CDR2 reads SASEGT. V was pared by 8 bases and J by 5 bases, with 18 bases between.

This clone appeared a few times. V usage is TRBV4-2 and J usage is TRBJ2-6, with D uncertain. Germline V CDR1 and CDR2: LGHNA, YNFKEQ. With 4 bases removed from V and 2 bases from J, the gap between germline ends came to 12 bases. This CDR3 region has 16 residues. CDR3 in amino acids: CASSRSRSPGANVLTF. For the CDR3, the DNA is TGTGCCAGCAGCCGCTCGAGGTCCCCTGGGGCCAACGTCCTGACTTTC.

The chain has TRBV6-1 and TRBJ1-2; D unclear. Trimming shortened V by 6 bases and J by 6 bases, and 11 bases separated the two germline ends. The germline CDR1 and CDR2 sequences are MNHNS and SASEGT. The CDR3 runs to 12 residues. The DNA of the CDR3 is TGTGCCAGCAGGAACTTGGAGGATGGCTACACCTTC. It codes for CASRNLEDGYTF.

The V and J genes are TRBV5-4 and TRBJ2-5; TRBD2 matches 8 bases. This CDR3 spans 15 amino acids. CDR1 and CDR2 (germline): SGHNT, YYREEE (reference sequence). The V gene end was trimmed by 3 bases and the J gene end by 4 bases; junction bases not matched to a gene: 8. This CDR3 reads CASSSSSGGRETQYF. CDR3 bases: TGTGCCAGCAGCTCCTCGAGCGGGGGAAGAGAGACCCAGTACTTC.

The rearrangement joins TRBV15 to TRBJ2-3, with a weak D call TRBD1 (6 bases). The CDR3 sequence is 15 residues long. Trimming removed 3 bases from V and 1 base from J, with 11 bases in between. Looked up from germline, CDR1 is LNHNV and CDR2 is YYDKDF (reference sequence). CDR3 in DNA: TGTGCCACCAGCAGTGGGACACGACGCACAGATACGCAGTATTTT. Protein: CATSSGTRRTDTQYF.

This chain joins TRBV4-2 and TRBJ1-5; 7 bases match TRBD1. CDR3 size: 16 residues. Trimming removed 0 bases from V and 2 bases from J; junction bases left unmatched: 4. From germline, CDR1 is LGHNA and CDR2 YNFKEQ. The DNA for the CDR3 is TGTGCCAGCAGCCAAGAAACAGGGGAGGGCAATCAGCCCCAGCATTTT. It codes for CASSQETGEGNQPQHF.

DNA for the CDR3: TGTGCCAGCAGAGGTAGGTTGGGACAGGGGGTCAATCAGCCCCAGCATTTT. It yields the protein CASRGRLGQGVNQPQHF. The chain employs TRBV27 and TRBJ1-5; 11 positions agree with TRBD1. CDR1 MNHEY and CDR2 SMNVEV come from the germline V gene (reference sequence). With V trimmed by 6 bases and J by 3 bases, 10 bases remained unmatched. The CDR3 is made up of 17 amino acids.

The chain recombines TRBV4-1 with TRBJ2-1; 10 nucleotides line up with TRBD2. Germline-derived CDR1 and CDR2 are MGHRA and YSYEKL. This CDR3 region has 20 residues. Trimming cost V 2 bases and J 2 bases; bases outside gene matches: 15. Written as DNA, the CDR3 is TGCGCCAGCAGCCAAAGAACTAGCGGGGCCCCCTTGTACACCTACAATGAGCAGTTCTTC. Translated, it gives CASSQRTSGAPLYTYNEQFF.

The CDR3 is CASRATGGSWAEAFF. The CDR3 DNA is TGTGCCAGCAGAGCTACAGGGGGGAGCTGGGCTGAAGCTTTCTTT. The chain links TRBV5-6 to TRBJ1-1, with 8 bases aligning to TRBD1. Germline-derived CDR1 and CDR2 are SGHDT and YYEEEE. The V and J ends lost 5 bases and 6 bases, in that order; junction bases with no gene match: 12. CDR3 length: 15 residues.

The chain couples TRBV4-2 to TRBJ2-5; the match to TRBD2 covers 16 bases. The CDR3 consists of 17 residues. Germline CDR1 LGHNA, CDR2 YNFKEQ. V shed 4 bases, J shed 5 bases, and the junction held 7 bases outside the gene matches. The CDR3 spells CASSPGTSGGGRETQYF. The CDR3 DNA reads as TGTGCCAGCAGCCCAGGGACTAGCGGGGGGGGGCGGGAGACCCAGTACTTC.

This clone was counted between two and nine times. The V and J genes are TRBV6-5 and TRBJ1-1; tentative D call: TRBD1 (6 bases). The CDR3 loop spans 14 amino acids. The germline V gene encodes CDR1 MNHEY and CDR2 SVGAGI. Trimming stripped 6 bases from V and 9 bases from J, with 20 bases between. Here the CDR3 reads CASRPQGPRAQAFF. The CDR3 DNA reads as TGTGCCAGCAGACCACAGGGCCCCAGGGCCCAAGCTTTCTTT.

The chain joins TRBV9 to TRBJ1-1; 8 bases map to TRBD1. Per the germline V gene, CDR1 is SGDLS and CDR2 is YYNGEE. The V and J ends lost 0 bases and 6 bases, in that order; junction bases with no gene match: 4. The CDR3 sequence is 14 residues long. The CDR3 region has the DNA TGTGCCAGCAGCGTAGGGTCAGGGGGCTCTGAAGCTTTCTTT. Protein: CASSVGSGGSEAFF.

The rearrangement joins TRBV4-3 to TRBJ1-1, with a tentative D call TRBD1 (5 bases). CDR1 is LGHNA and CDR2 is YSLEER in the germline V gene. V lost 0 bases and J lost 4, with 12 bases in between. The CDR3 consists of 15 residues. CDR3 residues: CASSQDGQGPTEAFF. The CDR3 DNA sequence: TGCGCCAGCAGCCAAGATGGGCAGGGCCCCACTGAAGCTTTCTTT.

V usage is TRBV5-1 and J usage is TRBJ2-1, with TRBD1 matching over 8 bases. The germline gives CDR1 SGHRS, CDR2 YFSETQ. The CDR3 length is 15 residues. The V gene end was trimmed by 0 bases and the J gene end by 2 bases; junction bases not matched to a gene: 1. The CDR3: CASSLARGPYNEQFF. The CDR3 DNA is TGCGCCAGCAGCTTGGCCAGGGGGCCCTACAATGAGCAGTTCTTC. The full variable domain, with the rest looked up from reference TRBV5-1 and TRBJ2-1, is KAGVTQTPRYLIKTRGQQVTLSCSPISGHRSVSWYQQTPGQGLQFLFEYFSETQRNKGNFPGRFSGRQFSNSRSEMNVSTLELGDSALYLCASSLARGPYNEQFFGPGTRLTVL.

This clone was observed once. This chain uses TRBV9 with TRBJ1-5; D call uncertain. The CDR3 covers 14 residues. Trimming shortened V by 5 bases and J by 2 bases, and 11 bases separated the two germline ends. Germline V lookup: CDR1 SGDLS, CDR2 YYNGEE. The CDR3 nucleotides are TGTGCCAGCAGTCGCACTCAAGGCAATCAGCCCCAGCATTTT. The encoded protein is CASSRTQGNQPQHF.

This clone showed up just a few times. The V and J genes are TRBV11-2 and TRBJ1-1; D not certain. The CDR3 has 13 residues. Trimming removed 5 bases from V and 2 bases from J, with 9 bases in between. Germline CDR1 reads SGHAT; CDR2 reads FQNNGV. CDR3 residues: CASSLGVNTEAFF. The CDR3 DNA follows: TGTGCCAGCAGCCTCGGAGTAAACACTGAAGCTTTCTTT.

The chain couples TRBV5-4 to TRBJ1-2; 8 positions agree with TRBD1. The CDR3 contains 15 residues. Germline loops: CDR1 SGHNT, CDR2 YYREEE (reference sequence). The V and J ends lost 0 bases and 5 bases, in that order; junction bases with no gene match: 6. The CDR3 DNA reads TGTGCCAGCAGCTTGGCTGACAGGGGCGGTTATGGCTACACCTTC. Encoded protein: CASSLADRGGYGYTF.

V is TRBV11-3 and J is TRBJ1-1; a weak D match, TRBD1 (5 bases). Germline CDR1 SGHNT, CDR2 YENEEA. V was cut by 2 bases and J by 8 bases, with 12 bases left in between. CDR3 length: 13 amino acids. The CDR3 nucleotides are TGTGCCAGCAGCTTAAAAGACAGTTCCGAAGCTTTCTTT. It is translated as CASSLKDSSEAFF.

The chain has TRBV4-2 and TRBJ2-5, with unresolved D. Germline CDR1 and CDR2: LGHNA and YNFKEQ. This CDR3 comprises 12 residues. Between the trimmed V and J ends, which lost 2 bases and 5 bases, there was a span of 6 bases. Written as DNA, the CDR3 is TGTGCCAGCAGCCAACCATTGGAGACCCAGTACTTC. Translation gives CASSQPLETQYF.

This clone was seen once. The chain is built from TRBV6-5 and TRBJ2-3, with 11 bases identical to TRBD2. The CDR3 sequence is 15 residues long. Germline trimming cut 5 bases from V and 3 bases from J; bases unmatched to any gene: 4. Per the germline V gene, CDR1 is MNHEY and CDR2 is SVGAGI. CDR3 protein: CASSLAGGDTDTQYF. The CDR3 coding sequence is TGTGCCAGCAGTCTAGCGGGGGGTGATACAGATACGCAGTATTTT.

V usage is TRBV18 and J usage is TRBJ2-5, with D possibly being TRBD2 (5 bases). Trimming took off 4 bases at V and 1 base at J, with 10 bases between the two ends. Germline values: CDR1 KGHSH, CDR2 LQKENI. CDR3 length: 14 residues. The CDR3: CASSLGLGQETQYF. The CDR3 nucleotides are TGTGCCAGCTCACTAGGACTGGGCCAAGAGACCCAGTACTTC.

This clone was found once. The CDR3 DNA is TGTGCCAGCAGCCCAAACAGGGGTGCGAACTATGGCTACACCTTC. It is translated as CASSPNRGANYGYTF. The chain couples TRBV7-9 to TRBJ1-2; 7 bases are shared with TRBD1. The germline V gene has CDR1 SEHNR and CDR2 FQNEAQ (reference sequence). The CDR3 loop spans 15 amino acids. V trimming: 5 bases; J trimming: 2 bases; junction bases outside the gene matches: 8.

J is TRBJ2-1 and V is TRBV19; 11 bases agree with TRBD1. There are 15 residues in the CDR3. Trimming took 2 bases from V and 8 from J; bases not matched to a gene: 5. Per germline, CDR1 LNHDA and CDR2 SQIVND (reference sequence). The CDR3 region is CASSILGQGDYEQFF. The CDR3 coding sequence is TGTGCCAGTAGTATATTGGGACAGGGGGACTATGAGCAGTTCTTC.